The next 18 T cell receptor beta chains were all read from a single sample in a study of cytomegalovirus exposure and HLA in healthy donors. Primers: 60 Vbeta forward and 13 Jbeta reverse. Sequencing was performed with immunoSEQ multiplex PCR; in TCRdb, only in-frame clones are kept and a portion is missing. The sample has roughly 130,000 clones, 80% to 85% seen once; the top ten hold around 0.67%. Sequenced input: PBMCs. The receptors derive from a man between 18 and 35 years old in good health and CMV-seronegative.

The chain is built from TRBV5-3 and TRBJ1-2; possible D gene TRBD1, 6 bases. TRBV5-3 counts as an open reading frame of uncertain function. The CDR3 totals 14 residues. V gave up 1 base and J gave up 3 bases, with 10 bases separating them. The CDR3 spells CARSLRGSDYGYTF. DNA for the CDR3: TGTGCCAGAAGCTTGAGGGGGTCTGACTATGGCTACACCTTC.

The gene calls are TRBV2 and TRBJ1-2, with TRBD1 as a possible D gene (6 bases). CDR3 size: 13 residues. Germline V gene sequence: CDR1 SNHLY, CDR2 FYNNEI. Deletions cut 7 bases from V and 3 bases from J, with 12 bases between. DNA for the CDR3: TGTGCCAGCACATGGAAGGGGGACTATGGCTACACCTTC. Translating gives CASTWKGDYGYTF.

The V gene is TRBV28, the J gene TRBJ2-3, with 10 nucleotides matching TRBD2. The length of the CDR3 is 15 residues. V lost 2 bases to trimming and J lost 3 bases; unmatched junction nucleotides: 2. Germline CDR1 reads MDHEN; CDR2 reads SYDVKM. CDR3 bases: TGTGCCAGCAGTTTACCTAGCGGGGGAACAGATACGCAGTATTTT. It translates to CASSLPSGGTDTQYF.

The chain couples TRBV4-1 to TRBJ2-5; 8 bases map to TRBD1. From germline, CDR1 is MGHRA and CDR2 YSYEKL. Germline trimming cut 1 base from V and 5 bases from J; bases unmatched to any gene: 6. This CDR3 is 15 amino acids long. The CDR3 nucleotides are TGCGCCAGCAGCCAAGGGACAGGGATTAGCGAGACCCAGTACTTC. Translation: CASSQGTGISETQYF.

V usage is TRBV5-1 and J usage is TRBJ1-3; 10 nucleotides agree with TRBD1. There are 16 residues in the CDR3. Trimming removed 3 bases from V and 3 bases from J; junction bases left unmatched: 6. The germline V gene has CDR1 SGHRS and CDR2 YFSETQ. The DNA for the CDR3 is TGCGCCAGCAGCTCCTCCGGGACAGGGGTTGGAAACACCATATATTTT. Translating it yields CASSSSGTGVGNTIYF.

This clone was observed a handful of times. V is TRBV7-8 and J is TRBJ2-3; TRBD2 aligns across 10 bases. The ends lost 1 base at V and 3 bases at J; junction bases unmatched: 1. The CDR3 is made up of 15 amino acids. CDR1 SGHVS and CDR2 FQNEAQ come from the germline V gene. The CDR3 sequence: CASSLVAGGTDTQYF. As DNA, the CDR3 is TGTGCCAGCAGCTTAGTAGCGGGGGGAACAGATACGCAGTATTTT.

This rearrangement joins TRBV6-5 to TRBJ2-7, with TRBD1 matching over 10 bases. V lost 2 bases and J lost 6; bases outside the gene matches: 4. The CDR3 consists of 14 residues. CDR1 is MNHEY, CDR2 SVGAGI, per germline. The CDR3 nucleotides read TGTGCCAGCAGTTACGCTGGACAGGGGGTCGAGCAGTACTTC. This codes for CASSYAGQGVEQYF.

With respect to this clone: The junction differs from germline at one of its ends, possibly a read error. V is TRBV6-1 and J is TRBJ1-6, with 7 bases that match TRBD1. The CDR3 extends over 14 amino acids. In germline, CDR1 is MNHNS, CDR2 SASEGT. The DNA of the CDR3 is TGTGCCGGCAGAGATGGACAGGAAAATTCACCCCTCCACTTT. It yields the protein CAGRDGQENSPLHF.

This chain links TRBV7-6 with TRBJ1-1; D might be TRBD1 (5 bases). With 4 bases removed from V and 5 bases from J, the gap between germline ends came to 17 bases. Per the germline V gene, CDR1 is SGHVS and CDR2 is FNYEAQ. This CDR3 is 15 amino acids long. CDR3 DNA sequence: TGTGCCAGCAGCTCATCTCCGGGACGGGAGACTGAAGCTTTCTTT. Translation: CASSSSPGRETEAFF.

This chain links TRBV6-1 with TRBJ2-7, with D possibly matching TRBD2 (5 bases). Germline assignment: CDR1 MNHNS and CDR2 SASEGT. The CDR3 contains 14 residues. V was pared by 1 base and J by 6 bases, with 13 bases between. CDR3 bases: TGTGCCAGCAGTGAAGTTGGACTCGTCGGCGAGCAGTACTTC. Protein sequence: CASSEVGLVGEQYF.

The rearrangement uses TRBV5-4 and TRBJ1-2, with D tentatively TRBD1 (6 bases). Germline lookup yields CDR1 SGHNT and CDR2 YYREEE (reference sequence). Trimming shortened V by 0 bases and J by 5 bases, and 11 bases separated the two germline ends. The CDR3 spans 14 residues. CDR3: CASSLEQGPYGYTF. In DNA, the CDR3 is TGTGCCAGCAGCTTGGAACAGGGACCATATGGCTACACCTTC.

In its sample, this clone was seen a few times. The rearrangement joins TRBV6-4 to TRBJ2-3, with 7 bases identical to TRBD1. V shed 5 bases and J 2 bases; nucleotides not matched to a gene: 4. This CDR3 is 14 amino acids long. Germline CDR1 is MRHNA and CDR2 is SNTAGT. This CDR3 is CASSSGTATDTQYF. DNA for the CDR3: TGTGCCAGCAGTTCCGGGACAGCCACAGATACGCAGTATTTT.

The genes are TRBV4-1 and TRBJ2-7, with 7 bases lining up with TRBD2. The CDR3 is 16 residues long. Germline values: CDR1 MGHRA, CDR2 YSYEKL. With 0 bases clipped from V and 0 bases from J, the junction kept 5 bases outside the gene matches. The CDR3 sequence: CASSQDYGGSSYEQYF. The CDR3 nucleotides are TGCGCCAGCAGCCAAGATTACGGGGGGAGCTCCTACGAGCAGTACTTC.

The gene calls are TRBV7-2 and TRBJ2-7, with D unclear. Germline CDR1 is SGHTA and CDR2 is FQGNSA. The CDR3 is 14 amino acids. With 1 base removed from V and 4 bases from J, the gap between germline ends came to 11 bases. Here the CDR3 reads CASSLVTAGYEQYF. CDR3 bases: TGTGCCAGCAGCTTAGTGACTGCCGGGTACGAGCAGTACTTC.

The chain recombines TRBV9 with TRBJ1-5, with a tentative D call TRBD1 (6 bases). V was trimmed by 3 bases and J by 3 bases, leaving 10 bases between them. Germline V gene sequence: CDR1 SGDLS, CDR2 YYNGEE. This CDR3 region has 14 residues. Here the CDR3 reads CASSAGTPNQPQHF. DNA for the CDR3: TGTGCCAGCAGCGCTGGGACACCCAATCAGCCCCAGCATTTT.

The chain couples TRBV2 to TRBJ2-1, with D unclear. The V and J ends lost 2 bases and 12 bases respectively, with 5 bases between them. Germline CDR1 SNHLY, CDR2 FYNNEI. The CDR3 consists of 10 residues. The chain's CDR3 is CASSELLQFF. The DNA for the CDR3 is TGTGCCAGCAGTGAACTACTGCAGTTCTTC.

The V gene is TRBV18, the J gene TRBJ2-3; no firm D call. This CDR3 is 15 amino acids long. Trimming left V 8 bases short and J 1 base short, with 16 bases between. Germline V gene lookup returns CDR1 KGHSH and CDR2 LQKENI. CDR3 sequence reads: CASHTNLPGTDTQYF. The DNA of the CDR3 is TGTGCCAGCCACACGAATTTACCTGGCACAGATACGCAGTATTTT.

For the CDR3, the DNA is TGTGCCTGGAGGGCAGCGGGAGTAAACATTCAGTACTTC. Protein product: CAWRAAGVNIQYF. This chain uses TRBV30 with TRBJ2-4, with 8 bases that match TRBD2. The CDR3 has 13 amino acids. Germline CDR1 is GTSNPN and CDR2 is SVGIG (reference sequence). V shed 3 bases, J shed 6 bases, and the junction held 4 bases outside the gene matches.